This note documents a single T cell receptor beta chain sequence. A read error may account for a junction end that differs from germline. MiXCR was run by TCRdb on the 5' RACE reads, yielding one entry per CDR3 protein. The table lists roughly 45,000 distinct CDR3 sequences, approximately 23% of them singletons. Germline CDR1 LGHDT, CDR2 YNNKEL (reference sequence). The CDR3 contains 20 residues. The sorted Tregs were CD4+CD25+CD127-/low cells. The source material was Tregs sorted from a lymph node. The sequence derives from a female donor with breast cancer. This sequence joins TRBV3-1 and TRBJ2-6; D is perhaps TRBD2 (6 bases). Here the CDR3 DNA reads TGTGCCCGCAGTTTCCTCCCCTACTCCCGCGCGGGGACTGGGGCCAACGTCCTGACTTTC. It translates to CARSFLPYSRAGTGANVLTF. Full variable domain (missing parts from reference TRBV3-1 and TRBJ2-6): DTAVSQTPKYLVTQMGNDKSIKCEQNLGHDTMYWYKQDSKKFLKIMFSYNNKELIINETVPNRFSPKSPDKAHLNLHINSLELGDSAVYFCARSFLPYSRAGTGANVLTFGAGSRLTVL.